This record concerns one T cell receptor (beta chain) sequence. Trimming stripped 5 bases from V and 2 bases from J, with 12 bases between. Germline loops: CDR1 LNHDA, CDR2 SQIVND (reference sequence). The CDR3 has 14 amino acids. This entry belongs to a study of blood T cell repertoires in COVID-19. Profiling relied on immunoSEQ multiplex PCR, and the TCRdb table lists in-frame clones only, not all of them. The table records over 130,000 clones, around 78% of them present only once. The sample taken for sequencing was peripheral blood. The TCR originated in a woman of 80 years or more with active or convalescent COVID-19. The rearrangement links TRBV19 to TRBJ1-2, with unresolved D. The CDR3: CASSSGQVNYGYTF. CDR3 nucleotides: TGTGCCAGTAGTTCTGGTCAGGTCAACTATGGCTACACCTTC.